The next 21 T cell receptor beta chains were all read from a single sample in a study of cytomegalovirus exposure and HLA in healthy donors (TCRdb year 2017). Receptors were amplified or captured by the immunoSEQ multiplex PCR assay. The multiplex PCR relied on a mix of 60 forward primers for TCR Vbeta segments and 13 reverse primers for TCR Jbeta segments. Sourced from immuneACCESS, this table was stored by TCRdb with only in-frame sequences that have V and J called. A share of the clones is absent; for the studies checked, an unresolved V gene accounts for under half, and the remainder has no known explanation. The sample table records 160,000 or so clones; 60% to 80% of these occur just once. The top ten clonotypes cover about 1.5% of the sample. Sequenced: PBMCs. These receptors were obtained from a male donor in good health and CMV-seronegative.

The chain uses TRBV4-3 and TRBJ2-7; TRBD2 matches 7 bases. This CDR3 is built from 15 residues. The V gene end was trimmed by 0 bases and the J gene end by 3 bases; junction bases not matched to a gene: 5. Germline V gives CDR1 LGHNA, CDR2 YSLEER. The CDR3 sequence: CASSQDGGGDYEQYF. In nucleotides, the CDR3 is TGCGCCAGCAGCCAAGATGGGGGGGGAGACTACGAGCAGTACTTC.

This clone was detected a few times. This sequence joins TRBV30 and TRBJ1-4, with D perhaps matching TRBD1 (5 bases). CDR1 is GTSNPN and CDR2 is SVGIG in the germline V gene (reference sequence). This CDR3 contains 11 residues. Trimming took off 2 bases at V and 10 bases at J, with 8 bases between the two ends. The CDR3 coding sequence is TGTGCCTGGAGTCCGCAGGGAAAACTGTTTTTT. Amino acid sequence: CAWSPQGKLFF.

The CDR3 reads CASSVGQTQAFF. DNA for the CDR3: TGTGCCAGTAGTGTCGGACAGACACAAGCTTTCTTT. The chain uses TRBV19 and TRBJ1-1; tentatively, D is TRBD1 (6 bases). V lost 5 bases, J lost 9 bases, and 13 bases lay in between. From germline, CDR1 is LNHDA and CDR2 SQIVND (reference sequence). CDR3 length: 12 residues.

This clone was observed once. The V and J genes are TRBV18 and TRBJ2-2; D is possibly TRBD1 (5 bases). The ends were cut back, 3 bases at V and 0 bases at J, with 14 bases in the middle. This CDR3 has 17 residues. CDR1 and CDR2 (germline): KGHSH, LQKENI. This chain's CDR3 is CASSPYSRTSNTGELFF. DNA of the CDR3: TGTGCCAGCTCACCTTATTCGAGGACATCGAACACCGGGGAGCTGTTTTTT.

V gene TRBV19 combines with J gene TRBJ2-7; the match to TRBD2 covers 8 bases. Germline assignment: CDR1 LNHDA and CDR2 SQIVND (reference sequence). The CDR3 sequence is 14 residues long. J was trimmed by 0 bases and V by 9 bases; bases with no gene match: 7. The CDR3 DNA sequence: TGTGCCAGCGCCACAACTAGCGGCTCCTACGAGCAGTACTTC. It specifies CASATTSGSYEQYF.

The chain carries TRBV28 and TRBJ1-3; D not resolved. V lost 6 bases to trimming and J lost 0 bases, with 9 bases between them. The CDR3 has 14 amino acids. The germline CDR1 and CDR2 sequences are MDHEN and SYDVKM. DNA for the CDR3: TGTGCCAGCAGCCCTACCCTCTCTGGAAACACCATATATTTT. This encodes CASSPTLSGNTIYF.

The CDR3 coding sequence is TGTGCCAGCAGCCCCGGGACAATCCTCGGCGAGACCCAGTACTTC. Residues: CASSPGTILGETQYF. This chain joins TRBV28 and TRBJ2-5; the D gene is possibly TRBD1 (6 bases). V gave up 6 bases and J gave up 5 bases, with 19 bases separating them. Germline CDR1 is MDHEN and CDR2 is SYDVKM. This CDR3 is built from 15 residues.

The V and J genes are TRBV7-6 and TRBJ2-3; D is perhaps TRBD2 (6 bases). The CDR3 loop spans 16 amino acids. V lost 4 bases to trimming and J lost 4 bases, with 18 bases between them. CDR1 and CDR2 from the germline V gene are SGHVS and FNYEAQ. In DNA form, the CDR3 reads TGTGCCAGCAGCTACCAGCGGGCCCCTGCCGCAGATACGCAGTATTTT. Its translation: CASSYQRAPAADTQYF.

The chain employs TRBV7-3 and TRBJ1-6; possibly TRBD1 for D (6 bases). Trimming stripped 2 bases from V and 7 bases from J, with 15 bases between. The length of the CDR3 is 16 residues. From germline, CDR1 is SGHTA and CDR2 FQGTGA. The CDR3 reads CASSLGSQGGNSPLHF. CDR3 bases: TGTGCCAGCAGCTTAGGGTCCCAAGGGGGAAATTCACCCCTCCACTTT.

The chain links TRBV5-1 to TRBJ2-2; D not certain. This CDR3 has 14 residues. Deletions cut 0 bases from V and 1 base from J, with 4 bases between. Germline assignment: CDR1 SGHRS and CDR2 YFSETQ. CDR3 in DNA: TGCGCCAGCAGCTTGGGACAGAACACCGGGGAGCTGTTTTTT. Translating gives CASSLGQNTGELFF.

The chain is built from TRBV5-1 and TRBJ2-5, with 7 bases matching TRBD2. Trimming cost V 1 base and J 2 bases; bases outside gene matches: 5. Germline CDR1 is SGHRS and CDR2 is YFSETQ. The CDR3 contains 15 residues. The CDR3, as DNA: TGCGCCAGCAGCTTGTCGGGGGGAGGACAAGAGACCCAGTACTTC. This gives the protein CASSLSGGGQETQYF.

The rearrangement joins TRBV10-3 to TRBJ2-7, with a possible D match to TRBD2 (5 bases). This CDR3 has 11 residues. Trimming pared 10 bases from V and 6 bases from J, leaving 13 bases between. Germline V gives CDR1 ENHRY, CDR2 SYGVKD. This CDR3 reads CANGEFTEQYF. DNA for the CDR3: TGTGCCAACGGGGAGTTCACCGAGCAGTACTTC.

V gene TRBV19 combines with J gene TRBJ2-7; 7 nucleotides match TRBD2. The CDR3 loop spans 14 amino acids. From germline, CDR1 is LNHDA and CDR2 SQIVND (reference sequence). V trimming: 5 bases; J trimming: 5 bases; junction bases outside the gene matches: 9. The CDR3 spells CASSPSGGIDEQYF. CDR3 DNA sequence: TGTGCCAGTAGTCCCTCGGGGGGAATCGACGAGCAGTACTTC.

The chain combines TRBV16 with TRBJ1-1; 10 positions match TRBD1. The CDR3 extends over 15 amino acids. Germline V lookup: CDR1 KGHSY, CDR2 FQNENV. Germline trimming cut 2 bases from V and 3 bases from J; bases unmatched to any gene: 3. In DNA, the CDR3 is TGTGCCAGCAGCCAACGACAGGGGGCCGACACTGAAGCTTTCTTT. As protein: CASSQRQGADTEAFF.

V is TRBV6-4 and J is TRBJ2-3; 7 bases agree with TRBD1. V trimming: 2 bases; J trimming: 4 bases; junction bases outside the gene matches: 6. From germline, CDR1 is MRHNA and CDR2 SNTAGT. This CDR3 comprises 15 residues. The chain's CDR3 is CASSDARQGADTQYF. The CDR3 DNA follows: TGTGCCAGCAGTGACGCCCGACAGGGAGCAGATACGCAGTATTTT.

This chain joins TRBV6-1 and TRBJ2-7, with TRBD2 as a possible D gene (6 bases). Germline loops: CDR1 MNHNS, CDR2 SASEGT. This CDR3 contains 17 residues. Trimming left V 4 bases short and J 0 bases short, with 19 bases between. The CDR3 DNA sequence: TGTGCCAGCAGTGCTCGGAGGGCGCAAGGGACCTCCTACGAGCAGTACTTC. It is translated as CASSARRAQGTSYEQYF.

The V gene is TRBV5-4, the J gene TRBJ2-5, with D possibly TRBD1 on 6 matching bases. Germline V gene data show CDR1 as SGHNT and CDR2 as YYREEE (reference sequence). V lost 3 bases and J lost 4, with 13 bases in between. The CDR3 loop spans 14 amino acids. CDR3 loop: CASSSTGTGETQYF. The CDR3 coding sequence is TGTGCCAGCAGCTCCACAGGGACGGGAGAGACCCAGTACTTC.

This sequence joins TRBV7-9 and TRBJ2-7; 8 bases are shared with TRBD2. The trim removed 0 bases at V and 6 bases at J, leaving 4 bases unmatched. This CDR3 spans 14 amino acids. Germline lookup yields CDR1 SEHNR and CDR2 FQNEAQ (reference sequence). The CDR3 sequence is CASSLAGTSVEQYF. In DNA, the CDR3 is TGTGCCAGCAGCTTAGCCGGGACTAGTGTCGAGCAGTACTTC.

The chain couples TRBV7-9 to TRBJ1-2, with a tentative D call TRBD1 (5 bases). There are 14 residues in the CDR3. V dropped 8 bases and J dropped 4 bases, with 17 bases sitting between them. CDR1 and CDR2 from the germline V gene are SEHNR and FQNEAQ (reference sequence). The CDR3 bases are TGTGCCAGCTTTCCGGGGGAGAGGGGCTATGGCTACACCTTC. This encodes CASFPGERGYGYTF.

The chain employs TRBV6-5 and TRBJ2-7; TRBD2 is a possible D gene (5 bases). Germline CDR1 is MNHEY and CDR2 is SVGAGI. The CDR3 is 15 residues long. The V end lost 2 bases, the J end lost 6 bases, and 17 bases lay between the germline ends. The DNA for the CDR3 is TGTGCCAGCAGTTACACGAGGGATACACTTTTCGAGCAGTACTTC. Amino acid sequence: CASSYTRDTLFEQYF.

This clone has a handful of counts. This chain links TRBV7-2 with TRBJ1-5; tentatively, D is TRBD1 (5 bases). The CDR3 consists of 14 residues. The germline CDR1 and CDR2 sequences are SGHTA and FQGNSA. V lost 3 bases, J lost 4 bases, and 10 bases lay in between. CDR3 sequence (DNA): TGTGCCAGCAGCTTCGAGACAGAAAATCAGCCCCAGCATTTT. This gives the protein CASSFETENQPQHF.